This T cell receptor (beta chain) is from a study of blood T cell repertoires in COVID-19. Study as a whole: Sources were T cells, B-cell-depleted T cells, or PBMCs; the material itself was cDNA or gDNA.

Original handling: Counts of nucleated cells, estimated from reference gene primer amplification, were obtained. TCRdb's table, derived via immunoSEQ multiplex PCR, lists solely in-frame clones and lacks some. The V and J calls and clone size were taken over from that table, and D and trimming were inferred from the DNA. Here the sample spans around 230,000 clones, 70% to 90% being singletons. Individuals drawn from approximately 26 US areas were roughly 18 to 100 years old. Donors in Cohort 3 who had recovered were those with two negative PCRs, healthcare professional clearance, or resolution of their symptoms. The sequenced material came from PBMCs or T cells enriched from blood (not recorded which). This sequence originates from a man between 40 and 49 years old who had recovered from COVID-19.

CDR3 nucleotide sequence: TGTGCCACGCGGACTAGCGGTTACAATGAGCAGTTCTTC. The encoded protein is CATRTSGYNEQFF. This sequence joins TRBV10-3 and TRBJ2-1, with 10 nucleotides matching TRBD2. V trimming: 10 bases; J trimming: 4 bases; junction bases outside the gene matches: 4. The germline CDR1 and CDR2 sequences are ENHRY and SYGVKD. This CDR3 has 13 amino acids.